The 18 T cell receptor beta chains given below trace back to one sample, sequenced in a study of blood T cell repertoires in COVID-19. TCRdb's table, derived via immunoSEQ multiplex PCR, lists solely in-frame clones and lacks some. The sample holds 98,000 or so clones, 84% seen once. The specimen sequenced was peripheral blood. These receptors came from a man between 60 and 75 years old with acute or convalescent COVID-19.

V gene TRBV9 combines with J gene TRBJ1-3, with D perhaps matching TRBD1 (5 bases). The germline V gene encodes CDR1 SGDLS and CDR2 YYNGEE. Trimming took 0 bases from V and 2 from J, leaving 6 bases between them. CDR3 length: 14 residues. CDR3 protein: CASSVGGAGNTIYF. CDR3 coding DNA: TGTGCCAGCAGCGTAGGGGGCGCTGGAAACACCATATATTTT.

The chain carries TRBV7-8 and TRBJ1-5; 10 nucleotides line up with TRBD1. This CDR3 region has 21 residues. V lost 4 bases, J lost 4 bases, and 22 bases stayed unmatched. Germline values: CDR1 SGHVS, CDR2 FQNEAQ. The CDR3 reads CASSWGDGTGVFGFVNQPQHF. The DNA for the CDR3 is TGTGCCAGCAGCTGGGGTGATGGGACAGGGGTTTTCGGTTTTGTGAATCAGCCCCAGCATTTT.

The chain employs TRBV19 and TRBJ1-4, with TRBD1 as a possible D gene (6 bases). This CDR3 has 13 residues. Germline V gives CDR1 LNHDA, CDR2 SQIVND (reference sequence). V was shortened by 7 bases and J by 5 bases, with 11 bases between the two germline ends. CDR3 sequence (DNA): TGTGCCAGTAATAAGCAGGGGAATGAAAAACTGTTTTTT. Translating gives CASNKQGNEKLFF.

The rearrangement links TRBV6-6 to TRBJ2-1; TRBD2 aligns across 9 bases. Trimming cost V 10 bases and J 2 bases; bases outside gene matches: 9. This CDR3 has 15 residues. Germline assignment: CDR1 MNHNY and CDR2 SVGAGI (reference sequence). CDR3: CATNPSSGAYNEQFF. The CDR3 DNA is TGTGCCACGAACCCTTCTAGCGGGGCCTACAATGAGCAGTTCTTC.

The chain has TRBV5-1 and TRBJ2-3, with 14 bases lining up with TRBD2. The length of the CDR3 is 17 residues. Trimming took 2 bases from V and 2 from J; bases not matched to a gene: 4. CDR1 and CDR2 from the germline V gene are SGHRS and YFSETQ. CDR3 protein: CASSLGTSGSPTDTQYF. The CDR3 coding sequence is TGCGCCAGCAGCTTAGGGACTAGCGGGAGCCCCACAGATACGCAGTATTTT.

The genes are TRBV7-8 and TRBJ2-3; 8 bases are shared with TRBD2. The CDR3 length is 17 residues. Germline values: CDR1 SGHVS, CDR2 FQNEAQ. Unmatched junction bases numbered 11, after V lost 4 bases and J lost 2 bases. This chain's CDR3 is CASSYRALAGLTDTQYF. CDR3 nucleotide sequence: TGTGCCAGCAGCTACCGGGCGTTAGCGGGACTCACAGATACGCAGTATTTT.

This clone was seen a handful of times. The V and J genes are TRBV11-3 and TRBJ1-1; 10 nucleotides line up with TRBD1. V shed 8 bases and J 6 bases; nucleotides not matched to a gene: 3. CDR1 and CDR2 from the germline V gene are SGHNT and YENEEA. CDR3 length: 12 amino acids. In DNA form, the CDR3 reads TGTGCCAGCGGACAGGGGGTAGCTGAAGCTTTCTTT. Protein product: CASGQGVAEAFF.

Only one count was recorded for this clone. The V and J genes are TRBV5-1 and TRBJ2-1, with TRBD2 matching over 9 bases. The CDR3 runs 17 residues. Germline V gives CDR1 SGHRS, CDR2 YFSETQ. V trimming: 1 base; J trimming: 5 bases; junction bases outside the gene matches: 10. CDR3 nucleotide sequence: TGCGCCAGCAGCTTGATTTCTGCTAGCGGGAATAACAATGAGCAGTTCTTC. Amino acid sequence: CASSLISASGNNNEQFF. The full variable domain, its missing parts supplied by reference TRBV5-1 and TRBJ2-1, is KAGVTQTPRYLIKTRGQQVTLSCSPISGHRSVSWYQQTPGQGLQFLFEYFSETQRNKGNFPGRFSGRQFSNSRSEMNVSTLELGDSALYLCASSLISASGNNNEQFFGPGTRLTVL.

The V gene is TRBV5-8, the J gene TRBJ2-7; TRBD1 matches 11 bases. Per germline, CDR1 SGHTS and CDR2 YDEGEE. CDR3 length: 14 amino acids. The V segment lost 6 bases and the J segment 4 bases; nucleotides outside the gene matches: 6. As DNA, the CDR3 is TGTGCCAGCAACCGGGACAGGGGGTTATACGAGCAGTACGTC. Protein product: CASNRDRGLYEQYV.

This clone showed up just once. The chain recombines TRBV30 with TRBJ1-6, with D perhaps TRBD1 (5 bases). CDR1 and CDR2 from the germline V gene are GTSNPN and SVGIG (reference sequence). Between the trimmed V and J ends, which lost 1 base and 13 bases, there was a span of 14 bases. The CDR3 length is 13 residues. The CDR3 here is CAWSERGGDPLHF. DNA of the CDR3: TGTGCCTGGAGTGAGCGGGGGGGGGATCCCCTCCACTTT.

This clone was seen a handful of times. The chain combines TRBV30 with TRBJ1-5, with 8 positions matching TRBD1. V lost 4 bases, J lost 6 bases, and 8 bases stayed unmatched. The germline CDR1 and CDR2 sequences are GTSNPN and SVGIG (reference sequence). The CDR3 totals 14 residues. The CDR3: CAWNDGQGSQPQHF. DNA for the CDR3: TGTGCCTGGAATGACGGACAGGGTTCTCAGCCCCAGCATTTT.

The gene calls are TRBV27 and TRBJ2-2, with 7 bases fitting TRBD2. The germline V gene has CDR1 MNHEY and CDR2 SMNVEV (reference sequence). V shed 5 bases, J shed 5 bases, and the junction held 8 bases outside the gene matches. The length of the CDR3 is 15 residues. The CDR3 loop reads CASSGRRGKTGELFF. The DNA of the CDR3 is TGTGCCAGCAGTGGGAGGCGGGGGAAGACCGGGGAGCTGTTTTTT.

This clone occurred once. The J gene is TRBJ2-5, the V gene TRBV7-9; 10 bases line up with TRBD2. Germline CDR1 and CDR2: SEHNR and FQNEAQ (reference sequence). The CDR3 has 14 residues. With 5 bases clipped from V and 4 bases from J, the junction kept 4 bases outside the gene matches. This CDR3 is CASSTRTSGETQYF. The CDR3 DNA sequence: TGTGCCAGCAGCACCCGGACTAGCGGAGAGACCCAGTACTTC.

This chain links TRBV28 with TRBJ2-5; 10 bases map to TRBD2. The trim removed 3 bases at V and 9 bases at J, leaving 13 bases unmatched. The CDR3 loop spans 16 amino acids. CDR1 MDHEN and CDR2 SYDVKM come from the germline V gene. CDR3 sequence (DNA): TGTGCCAGCAGTTTTTGGACTAGCGGCGCAGTTTGGGCCCAGTACTTC. Translation gives CASSFWTSGAVWAQYF.

This clone was picked up one time. This chain connects TRBV5-6 to TRBJ1-4; 8 bases fit TRBD1. The junction had 12 bases not matched to a gene; V was cut back by 1 base and J by 16 bases. CDR1 SGHDT and CDR2 YYEEEE come from the germline V gene. CDR3 length equals 14 residues. The DNA of the CDR3 is TGTGCCAGCAGCTTGCAGGGGGCGGCATGGTCGGGGTTTTTT. Its translation is CASSLQGAAWSGFF. Full variable domain (outside the CDR3, taken from reference TRBV5-6 and TRBJ1-4): DAGVTQSPTHLIKTRGQQVTLRCSPKSGHDTVSWYQQALGQGPQFIFQYYEEEERQRGNFPDRFSGHQFPNYSSELNVNALLLGDSALYLCASSLQGAAWSGFFGSGTQLSVL.

V is TRBV2 and J is TRBJ1-2; weak D call: TRBD1 (5 bases). The germline gives CDR1 SNHLY, CDR2 FYNNEI. Trimming removed 6 bases at V and 8 bases at J, with 10 bases between. This CDR3 is built from 11 residues. The CDR3 sequence: CASSRVRGYTF. The CDR3 coding sequence is TGTGCCAGCAGCAGGGTGAGGGGCTACACCTTC.

The rearrangement links TRBV18 to TRBJ1-4; no definite D call. This CDR3 is 15 amino acids long. V lost 6 bases to trimming and J lost 4 bases, with 15 bases between them. Germline V gene lookup returns CDR1 KGHSH and CDR2 LQKENI. This CDR3 reads CASSVIPAGNEKLFF. The CDR3 DNA reads as TGTGCCAGCTCGGTGATTCCTGCCGGTAATGAAAAACTGTTTTTT.

The rearrangement links TRBV11-3 to TRBJ2-3; 9 bases are a match to TRBD2. CDR1 and CDR2 (germline): SGHNT, YENEEA. The CDR3 loop spans 16 amino acids. V dropped 5 bases and J dropped 2; count of bases not matched to a gene: 8. The CDR3 DNA reads as TGTGCCAGCAGCCCTCTAGGGACTAGCCACACAGATACGCAGTATTTT. Residues: CASSPLGTSHTDTQYF.